Reported below is one TCR beta chain. Its recognized antigen is unknown. No base quality information exists; no much larger clone differs at one position. The data were taken from a study of cytomegalovirus exposure and HLA in healthy donors (dated by TCRdb to about 2017). In terms of the full investigation: An earlier analysis of roughly 500 of the donors reported under 300 Gb of sequence data and roughly 120 million unique TCR beta sequences obtained from roughly 170 million T cells. Roughly 300 gigabases of sequencing data and approximately 84 million unique TCR sequences were included in an early release covering 550 to 800 HLA-typed donors. Of the roughly 400 genotyped donors, about 80% fell in the genetic ancestry cluster associated with self-reported Caucasian donors. The aim of the study was to test whether cataloging public T cell receptors could identify signatures of past pathogen exposure. The study used immunosequencing to profile the T cell repertoires of several hundred subjects and linked those repertoires to cytomegalovirus serostatus. Along with the approximately 600-subject first cohort, a separate validation cohort of over 90 different subjects was used. To predict cytomegalovirus infection status, the study combined high-throughput TCR immunosequencing, statistical association of individual TCRs with disease status, and machine learning. To study patterns of TCR occurrence, a later analysis re-analyzed previously published TCR beta repertoires from 666 donors and added high-resolution HLA genotyping. Rather than using new phenotypic data, the later analysis identified candidate immune exposures from TCR beta sequences and from how often those sequences occurred across donors. An earlier analysis of 587 of the donors applied high-throughput TCR beta sequencing to assess whether each TCR beta V gene segment acted as functional or pseudogenic. Alongside the repertoire data, information on donor age, sex, ethnicity and CMV serostatus was compiled. In a later genetic analysis, genome-wide SNP genotypes for about three fifths of the 666 donors were used, and that subset was treated as a discovery cohort. All discovery cohort repertoires had been generated on a single sequencing platform. Class I and class II HLA loci were covered by the typing at four-digit resolution. The number of typed donors differed by locus: about 620-630 for A, B, C, DRB1 and DQB1; 500 to 550 for DQA1; roughly 600 for DPA1; and roughly 490 for DPB1. A handful of DR-DQ haplotypes were treated as single units for association and clustering because of strong linkage in the cohort. Across around 400 genotyped donors of the cohort, an average of 235,054 unique TCR beta nucleotide sequences per donor were sequenced, and roughly a sixth of those sequences were non-productive.

The cohort comprised fewer than 700 healthy bone marrow donors. All cohort members were sampled while nominally healthy, although unrecorded immune exposures were likely present. The donor was CMV seropositive and belonged to the group of about 290 seropositive cohort members. Every donor gave a peripheral blood sample, and the peripheral blood mononuclear cells from that sample were used for TCR beta sequencing. The Qiagen DNeasy Blood Extraction Kit was used to extract genomic DNA from the blood cell samples. Study-level results and caveats: According to the authors, the approach could potentially be generalized to other disease states and immunological phenotypes. A later genetic analysis reported fewer N-insertions in productive TCRs among donors in an Asian-associated ancestry cluster than the roughly 620-donor mean. A later analysis found that most CMV-associated TCR beta chains appeared HLA-restricted, with HLA associations seemingly driven largely by CMV exposure. Compared with equally common non-associated chains, HLA-associated TCR beta chains in a later analysis were more clonally expanded and had lower generation probabilities. Some IMGT-functional V segments, including TRBV6-2 and TRBV6-3, could not be distinguished by the 87-base-pair reads and were therefore excluded. A cluster of highly shared sequence variants was judged likely to represent a technical artifact of the sequencing pipeline. While some public TCRs were present in many individuals, most TCR sequences turned up only very rarely across donors. The study listed 150 to 200 TCR beta chains as associated with cytomegalovirus. The presence/absence analyses assumed that sequencing depth was roughly uniform across donors, and that assumption may not be true. Seventeen rarely observed V segments, including chromosome 9 orphons, were excluded from the earlier analysis of a few hundred of the donors because counts were too low. Cytomegalovirus status was reported to be diagnosed by the classifier with high specificity and sensitivity in both the original and validation cohorts. Because HLA typing was unavailable for some donors at each locus, only the typed subset was used in association tests. A later analysis reported that several top co-occurrence clusters appeared linked to parvovirus B19, influenza, CMV and Epstein-Barr virus. Assigning TCR associations to individual alleles was difficult when HLA alleles, especially DR and DQ, strongly co-occurred. A further reported finding was that TCR beta sequences accurately predicted the HLA-A and HLA-B alleles for most subjects in the first cohort. Specific HLA alleles were associated with 15,000 to 20,000 TCR beta sequences at a false discovery rate of 0.05 in a later analysis. In this cohort, only TCR beta chains were sequenced, and detectable features were limited by the absence of alpha or paired-chain data. In vitro tests confirmed that three of the cytomegalovirus-associated TCR beta chains recognize cytomegalovirus antigens. Correlated functional status among segregating V segments might be attributable to linkage disequilibrium, but an unknown experimental factor could not be ruled out. Immune exposure information for the cohort was limited to CMV serostatus. V-gene and J-gene trimming of TCR beta chains was associated with a missense DCLRE1C variant in a later genetic analysis, and the association was replicated in an independent cohort. Broadly in line with IMGT annotations, most TCR beta V segments showed up in productive rearrangements about 90% or about 30% of the time in an earlier analysis of around 600 of the donors. In a later analysis, the rate of TCR association differed among HLA loci, with DRB1 alleles having the most associated TCRs and HLA-C alleles having the fewest.

The receptor library was made with the immunoSEQ multiplex PCR assay. The multiplex PCR relied on a mix of 60 forward primers for TCR Vbeta segments and 13 reverse primers for TCR Jbeta segments. The CDR3 region of rearranged TCR beta genes was amplified from genomic DNA with a multiplex PCR assay. Amplified TCR beta libraries were sequenced as 87-base-pair reads on the Illumina HiSeq System. On the study's bioinformatics: A later analysis tallied about 77 million unique TCR beta chains across the 700 or so repertoires, and about 10 million of those chains were shared by two or more donors. To remove PCR and sequencing errors, raw reads were error-corrected and collapsed into unique sequences using a nearest-neighbor algorithm that merged closely related sequences. V, D and J gene segments were assigned by aligning CDR3 sequences to IMGT reference sequences. Each retained sequence needed at least a six-nucleotide match to both a V gene segment and a J gene segment. Rearrangements were called productive when the CDR3 lacked stop codons and stayed in frame with V and J; all others were non-productive. Following IMGT convention, CDR3 was defined as the stretch from the second conserved V-encoded cysteine up to the conserved J-encoded phenylalanine. In an earlier analysis of around 570 of the donors, sequences lacking an unambiguous match to a single V gene segment were excluded. In an earlier analysis of around 590 of the donors, a V segment was called functional when productive rearrangements were above 56.7%, and segregating when the standard deviation between donors exceeded 5%. A statistical classification framework was built for diagnosing cytomegalovirus status from the catalog of TCR beta chain sequences. In a later analysis, V and J genes were assigned by comparing TCR nucleotide sequences against IMGT/GENE-DB human TR gene sequences. In a later analysis, CDR3 sequences and most-parsimonious VDJ recombination scenarios were assigned using the TCRdist pipeline. A later analysis defined each TCR beta chain by its CDR3 amino acid sequence plus V-gene family, and excluded reads lacking a unique V-gene family. As a way to deal with suspected cross-contamination and a sequencing artifact, a later analysis dropped 450 to 600 nucleotide sequences that were highly shared and had low generation probability. A later analysis calculated a clonal expansion index for each public chain from normalized within-repertoire ranks of inferred template counts. In a later analysis, generation probabilities were computed using a VDJ recombination model fitted to out-of-frame rearrangements, and the results were checked against IGoR. Hypergeometric tests were used in a later analysis to score TCR-TCR, TCR-HLA and TCR-CMV co-occurrence, with a repertoire-size bias correction applied to the TCR pairs. In a later analysis, false discovery rates were estimated by permuting HLA or CMV assignments 20 times. In a later analysis, co-occurring TCRs were grouped using DBSCAN, with TCRdist sequence similarity added in when clustering inside HLA-allele-positive subsets. Co-occurrence clustering excluded repertoires with fewer than 30,000 or more than 120,000 public chains, plus five with anomalous nucleotide sharing. TCRdb's version of the immuneACCESS table is confined to in-frame rearrangements and falls short of the full clone set. An unresolved V gene accounts for under half of the shortfall where checked; the remainder is of unknown origin. The V and J calls and clone size were taken over from that table, and D and trimming were inferred from the DNA. For this sample the table gives 100,000 or so clones, of which about 76% were detected only once. The ten top clones hold more than 10% of the sample.

V and J are truncated by 2 bases and 5 bases respectively, leaving an intervening sequence of 21 bases. Measured from the cysteine to the phenylalanine, the CDR3 is 16 residues long. Just CDR3 DNA is preserved here, 48 bases in frame from base 1. As encoded in the germline V gene (reference sequence), CDR1 is GTSNPN while CDR2 is SVGIG. Source material: PBMCs. This TCR was sampled from a woman aged 40 to 50 in good health and CMV-seropositive. In this chain, TRBV30 is recombined with TRBJ1-1; a tentative D match to TRBD1 spans 6 bases. The DNA is as follows: TGTGCCTGGAGTTTTTCGTCAGGGCATAGGGGGACTGAAGCTTTCTTT. Its protein product is CAWSFSSGHRGTEAFF.